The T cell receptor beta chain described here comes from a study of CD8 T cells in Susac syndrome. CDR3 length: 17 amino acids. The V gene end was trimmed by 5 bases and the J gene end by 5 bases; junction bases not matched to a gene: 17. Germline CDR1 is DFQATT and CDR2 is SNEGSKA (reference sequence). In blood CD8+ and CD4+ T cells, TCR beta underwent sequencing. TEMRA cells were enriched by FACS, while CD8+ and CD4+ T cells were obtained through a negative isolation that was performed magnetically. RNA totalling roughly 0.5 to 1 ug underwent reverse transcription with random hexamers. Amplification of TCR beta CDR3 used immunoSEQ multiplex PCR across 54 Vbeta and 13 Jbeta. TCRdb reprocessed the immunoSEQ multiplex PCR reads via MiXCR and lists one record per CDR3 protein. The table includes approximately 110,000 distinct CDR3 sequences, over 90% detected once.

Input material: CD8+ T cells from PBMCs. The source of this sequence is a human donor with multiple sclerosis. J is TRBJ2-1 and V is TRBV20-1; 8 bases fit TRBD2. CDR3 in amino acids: CSARRRGEAGIHNEQFF. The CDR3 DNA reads TGCAGTGCTCGACGGCGGGGGGAAGCGGGAATCCACAATGAGCAGTTCTTC.